This record looks at one T cell receptor (beta chain) sequence and its context. Its antigen remains unidentified. This specimen belongs to a study of human T cells and chemical hapten exposure. Study overall: An area of 2 cm by approximately 2.1 cm on upper inner arm skin received 2% DPC for sensitization.

The CDR3 is 14 amino acids. Germline-derived CDR1 and CDR2 are DFQATT and SNEGSKA (reference sequence). The V and J ends lost 6 bases and 1 base, in that order; junction bases with no gene match: 9. Time point in this sample: patch test 1, 2 weeks after DPC sensitization. Treatment reported: therapeutic diphenylcyclopropenone sensitization with weekly scalp DPC. Each CDR3 protein gets one entry after TCRdb re-called the RACE reads with MiXCR. The table has 80,000 or so distinct CDR3 sequences, around 10% seen once. General study points: Sensitizing to DPC left TCRs with a frequency above 1 in 1000 unaltered. Because they had alopecia, donors may respond immunologically unlike healthy people.

The chain couples TRBV20-1 to TRBJ2-7, with TRBD2 identical over 7 bases. Sample: whole blood, taken in connection with sensitization to the hapten diphenylcyclopropenone (DPC). The sequence was collected from a woman aged 50 to 65 with alopecia areata. Some clones in this sample may be carry-over from other donors' samples. The CDR3: CSAKESGMSYEQYF. CDR3 sequence (DNA): TGCAGTGCAAAGGAGAGCGGGATGTCCTACGAGCAGTACTTC.